This T cell receptor (beta chain) is drawn from a study of T-cell memory formation after mild COVID-19. TCRdb passed the 5' RACE reads through MiXCR, listing each CDR3 protein once. The sample includes approximately 570,000 distinct CDR3 sequences, roughly 18% of them seen just once. The sequence derives from an adult woman who had mild COVID-19 (a few samples of this study predate the infection). Cell type and time point are not known. What was sequenced was PBMCs or a T cell subset sorted from them (not recorded which).

This CDR3 is CASSFWGVSNYGYTF. The CDR3 DNA sequence: TGTGCCAGCAGCTTCTGGGGGGTATCTAACTATGGCTACACCTTC. The chain joins TRBV7-2 to TRBJ1-2; D is perhaps TRBD1 (5 bases). Germline V gene data show CDR1 as SGHTA and CDR2 as FQGNSA. V was pared by 3 bases and J by 0 bases, with 11 bases between. This CDR3 has 15 amino acids.